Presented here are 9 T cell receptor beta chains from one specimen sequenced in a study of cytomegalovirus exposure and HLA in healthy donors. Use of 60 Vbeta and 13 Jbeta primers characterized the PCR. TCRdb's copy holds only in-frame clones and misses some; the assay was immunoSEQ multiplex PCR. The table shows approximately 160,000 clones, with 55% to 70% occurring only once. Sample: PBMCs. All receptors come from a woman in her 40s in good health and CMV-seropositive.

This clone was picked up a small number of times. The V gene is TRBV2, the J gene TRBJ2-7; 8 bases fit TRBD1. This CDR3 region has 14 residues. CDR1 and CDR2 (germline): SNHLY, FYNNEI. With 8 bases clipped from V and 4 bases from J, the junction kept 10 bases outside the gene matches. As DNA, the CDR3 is TGTGCCAGCGCGGGTCAGGACAGGGTTTACGAGCAGTACTTC. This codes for CASAGQDRVYEQYF. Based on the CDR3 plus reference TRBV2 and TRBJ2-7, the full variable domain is EPEVTQTPSHQVTQMGQEVILRCVPISNHLYFYWYRQILGQKVEFLVSFYNNEISEKSEIFDDQFSVERPDGSNFTLKIRSTKLEDSAMYFCASAGQDRVYEQYFGPGTRLTVT.

This CDR3 reads CSVSWPGEAFF. DNA of the CDR3: TGCAGCGTTTCCTGGCCAGGGGAAGCTTTCTTT. The rearrangement links TRBV29-1 to TRBJ1-1; possible D gene TRBD1, 5 bases. CDR1 is SQVTM, CDR2 ANQGSEA, per germline. The CDR3 spans 11 residues. V was pared by 5 bases and J by 8 bases, with 12 bases between.

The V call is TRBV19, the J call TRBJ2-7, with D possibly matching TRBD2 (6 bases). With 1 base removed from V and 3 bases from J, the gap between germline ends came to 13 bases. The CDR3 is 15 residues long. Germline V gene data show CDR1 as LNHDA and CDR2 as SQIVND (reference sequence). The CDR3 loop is CASSIATSSFYEQYF. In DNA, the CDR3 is TGTGCCAGTAGTATAGCAACTAGCTCTTTCTACGAGCAGTACTTC.

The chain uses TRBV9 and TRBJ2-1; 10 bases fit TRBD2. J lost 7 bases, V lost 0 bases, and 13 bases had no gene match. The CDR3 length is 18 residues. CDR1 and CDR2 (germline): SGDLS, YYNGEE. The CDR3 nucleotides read TGTGCCAGCAGCGTAGAGGTCCAGGCTAGCGGGGGAGGGAATGAGCAGTTCTTC. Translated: CASSVEVQASGGGNEQFF.

This chain's CDR3 is CASSFIVAGGLTDTQYF. CDR3 nucleotides: TGTGCCAGCAGCTTCATTGTAGCGGGGGGACTCACAGATACGCAGTATTTT. The chain carries TRBV5-6 and TRBJ2-3; 10 bases align to TRBD2. This CDR3 is built from 17 residues. Losses at the gene ends were 2 bases for V and 2 bases for J; bases not matched to a gene: 8. The germline V gene has CDR1 SGHDT and CDR2 YYEEEE. The full variable domain, completed using reference TRBV5-6 and TRBJ2-3, is DAGVTQSPTHLIKTRGQQVTLRCSPKSGHDTVSWYQQALGQGPQFIFQYYEEEERQRGNFPDRFSGHQFPNYSSELNVNALLLGDSALYLCASSFIVAGGLTDTQYFGPGTRLTVL.

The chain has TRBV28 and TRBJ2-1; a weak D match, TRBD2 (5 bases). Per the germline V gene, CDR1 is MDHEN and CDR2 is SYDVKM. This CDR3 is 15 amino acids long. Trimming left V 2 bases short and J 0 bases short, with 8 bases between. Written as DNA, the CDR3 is TGTGCCAGCAGTTTAGGTGGGAGCTCCTACAATGAGCAGTTCTTC. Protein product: CASSLGGSSYNEQFF. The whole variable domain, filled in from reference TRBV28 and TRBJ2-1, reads DVKVTQSSRYLVKRTGEKVFLECVQDMDHENMFWYRQDPGLGLRLIYFSYDVKMKEKGDIPEGYSVSREKKERFSLILESASTNQTSMYLCASSLGGSSYNEQFFGPGTRLTVL.

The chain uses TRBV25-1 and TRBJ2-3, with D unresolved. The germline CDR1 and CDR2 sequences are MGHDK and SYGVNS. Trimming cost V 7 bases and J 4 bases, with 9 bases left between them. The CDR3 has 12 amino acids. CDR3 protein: CASNGGSDTQYF. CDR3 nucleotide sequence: TGTGCCAGCAACGGCGGTTCAGATACGCAGTATTTT.

The CDR3 region is CASSLASGGPTDTQYF. The CDR3 DNA sequence: TGCGCCAGCAGCTTGGCTAGCGGGGGGCCTACAGATACGCAGTATTTT. J is TRBJ2-3 and V is TRBV5-1, with 11 bases identical to TRBD2. The CDR3 runs 16 residues. From germline, CDR1 is SGHRS and CDR2 YFSETQ. With 0 bases clipped from V and 3 bases from J, the junction kept 3 bases outside the gene matches.

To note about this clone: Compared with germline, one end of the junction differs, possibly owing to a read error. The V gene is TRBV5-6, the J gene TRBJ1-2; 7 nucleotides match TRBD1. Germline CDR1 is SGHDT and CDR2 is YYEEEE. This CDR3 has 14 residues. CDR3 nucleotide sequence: TGTGCCAGCAGCTACGACAGGGCGAACTATGGCTACCCCTTC. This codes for CASSYDRANYGYPF.